Described below is a single T cell receptor beta chain sequence and its context. This entry comes from a study of blood T cell repertoires in COVID-19. Using immunoSEQ multiplex PCR, the repertoire was profiled, and TCRdb retains in-frame clones only, with some absent. This sample yields 68,000 or so clones, of which 85% to 90% are seen a single time; under 5% belongs to the top ten. Germline V lookup: CDR1 MGHRA, CDR2 YSYEKL. This CDR3 is built from 15 residues. V lost 5 bases, J lost 3 bases, and 13 bases lay in between. The receptor's source is a man aged 45-65 years with acute or convalescent COVID-19. V gene TRBV4-1 combines with J gene TRBJ2-2, with D possibly being TRBD1 (6 bases). The sample consisted of peripheral blood. The CDR3 region is CASSWLQGHTGELFF. In nucleotides, the CDR3 is TGCGCCAGCAGCTGGCTACAGGGTCACACCGGGGAGCTGTTTTTT.